This T cell receptor beta chain was documented in a study of blood T cell repertoires in COVID-19. J was trimmed by 7 bases and V by 4 bases; bases with no gene match: 14. Germline V CDR1 and CDR2: ENHRY, SYGVKD. The CDR3 covers 17 residues. Original analysis: Amplification with reference gene primers provided the estimates of nucleated cell counts. Assay: immunoSEQ multiplex PCR; the TCRdb copy retains only in-frame clones and omits some. V and J calls and clone size are as listed in that table; D and trimming were resolved from the DNA. The repertoire holds tens of thousands of clones, with roughly 80% as singletons.

The chain employs TRBV10-3 and TRBJ2-1, with 9 bases aligning to TRBD2. The sequence was obtained from a man between 35 and 55 years old with acute or convalescent COVID-19. Sequences were obtained from peripheral blood. The DNA for the CDR3 is TGTGCCATCAGTGTCTCTAGCGGGGCCCCAGGGGGGAATGAGCAGTTCTTC. The encoded protein is CAISVSSGAPGGNEQFF.